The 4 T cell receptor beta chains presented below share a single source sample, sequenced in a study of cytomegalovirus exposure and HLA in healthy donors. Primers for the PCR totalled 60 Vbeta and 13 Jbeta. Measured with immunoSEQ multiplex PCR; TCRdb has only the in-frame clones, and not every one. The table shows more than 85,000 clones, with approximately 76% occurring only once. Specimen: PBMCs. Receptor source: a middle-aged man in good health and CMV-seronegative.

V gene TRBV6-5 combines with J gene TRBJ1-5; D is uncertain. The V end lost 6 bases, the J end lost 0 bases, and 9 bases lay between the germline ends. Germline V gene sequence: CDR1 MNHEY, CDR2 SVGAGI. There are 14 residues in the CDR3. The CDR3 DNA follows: TGTGCCAGCAGGCGTCAAAATAGCAATCAGCCCCAGCATTTT. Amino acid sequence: CASRRQNSNQPQHF.

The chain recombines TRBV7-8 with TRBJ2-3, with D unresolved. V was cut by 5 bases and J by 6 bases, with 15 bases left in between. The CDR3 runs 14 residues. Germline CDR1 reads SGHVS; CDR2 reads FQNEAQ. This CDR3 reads CASSEKRLVDTQYF. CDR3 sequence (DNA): TGTGCCAGCAGCGAGAAGAGATTGGTCGATACGCAGTATTTT.

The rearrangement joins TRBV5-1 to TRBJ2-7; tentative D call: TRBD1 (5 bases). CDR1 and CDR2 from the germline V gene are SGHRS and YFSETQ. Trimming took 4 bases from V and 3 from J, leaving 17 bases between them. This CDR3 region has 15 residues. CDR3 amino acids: CASSRTRDSNYEQYF. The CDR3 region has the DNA TGCGCCAGCAGCCGTACCCGAGACAGTAACTACGAGCAGTACTTC.

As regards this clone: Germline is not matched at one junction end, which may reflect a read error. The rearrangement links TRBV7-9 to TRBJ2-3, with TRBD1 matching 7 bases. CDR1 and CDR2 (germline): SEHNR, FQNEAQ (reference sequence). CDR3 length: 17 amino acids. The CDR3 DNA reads TGTTCCAGCAGCTCCAGACAGGGCCAGGAAATTACAGATACGCAGTATTTT. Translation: CSSSSRQGQEITDTQYF.